The 21 T cell receptor beta chains below were found in one sample sequenced in a study of T cell clonality in common variable immunodeficiency. Assay: immunoSEQ multiplex PCR; the TCRdb copy retains only in-frame clones and omits some. Listed for the sample are tens of thousands of clones, none seen a single time. Material for sequencing was peripheral blood mononuclear cells. These receptors originate from a person aged 18 to 75 in good health.

This clone turned up a few times. One end of the junction varies from germline; a read error may be responsible. The read finishes 3 residues shy of the CDR3 end, and the germline J gene is used to complete it. The sample holds other DNA sequences that translate to the same CDR3. The chain combines TRBV7-9 with TRBJ1-3, with D uncertain. There are 13 residues in the CDR3. Germline CDR1 and CDR2: SEHNR and FQNEAQ (reference sequence). The CDR3 region is CASQASAGNTIYF. The CDR3 bases that were read are TGTGCCAGCCAGGCGTCAGCTGGAAACACA.

This clone appeared many times. Incomplete CDR3 DNA: TGCAGCGCCTCTGTCTCTGGGGCCAACGTC. This translates into CSASVSGANV. The complete CDR3 protein is CSASVSGANVLTF. The chain employs TRBV29-1 and TRBJ2-6; D remains unclear. The read gets to within 3 residues of the CDR3 end, and the germline J gene fills in the rest. Germline loops: CDR1 SQVTM, CDR2 ANQGSEA. This CDR3 spans 13 amino acids. The germline V and J ends were trimmed by 7 bases and 0 bases, with 7 bases remaining between them.

This clone was counted between two and nine times. At one end the junction does not follow the germline gene, possibly because of a read error. The CDR3 end lies 3 residues beyond the end of the read and is filled in from the germline J gene. The same CDR3 arises from other DNA sequences in this sample as well. The chain recombines TRBV18 with TRBJ1-3; D may be TRBD1 (6 bases). This CDR3 contains 16 residues. In germline, CDR1 is KGHSH, CDR2 LQKENI. CDR3 in amino acids: CASSPYTGSSGNTIYF. CDR3 DNA, as far as it was read: TGTGCCAGCTCACCATACACAGGGAGCTCTGGAAACACA.

This clone was seen at least ten times. The read falls 3 residues short of the CDR3 end, and the missing part is taken from the germline J gene. The rearrangement joins TRBV2 to TRBJ2-5, with D perhaps TRBD1 (6 bases). The ends were cut back, 0 bases at V and 5 bases at J, with 19 bases in the middle. The germline V gene encodes CDR1 SNHLY and CDR2 FYNNEI. The CDR3 contains 17 residues. CDR3 residues: CASSEAPSTGRRETQYF. The CDR3 bases that were read are TGTGCCAGCAGTGAAGCCCCGTCGACAGGACGTAGGGAGACC.

This clone was counted ten times or more. The CDR3 DNA, read in part, is TGTGCCAGCAGCCCCAGACATATGAACACCGGGGAG. It is translated as CASSPRHMNTGE. The entire CDR3 reads CASSPRHMNTGELFF. V gene TRBV11-2 combines with J gene TRBJ2-2, with D uncertain. The read ends 3 residues before the CDR3 terminus; that terminus is restored from the germline J gene. The germline V gene has CDR1 SGHAT and CDR2 FQNNGV. The CDR3 consists of 15 residues. Trimming stripped 5 bases from V and 1 base from J, with 11 bases between.

The sample holds many counts of this clone. Sequencing ends 3 residues short of the CDR3 end; the germline J gene provides the rest. V and J are TRBV4-1 and TRBJ1-2, with 7 nucleotides matching TRBD1. This CDR3 has 16 residues. V lost 4 bases to trimming and J lost 2 bases; unmatched junction nucleotides: 10. Germline loops: CDR1 MGHRA, CDR2 YSYEKL. The CDR3 bases that were read are TGCGCCAGCAGCCCGTCGCTGACAGGGATGAACTATGGC. Amino acid sequence: CASSPSLTGMNYG. The entire CDR3 is CASSPSLTGMNYGYTF.

In its sample, this clone was seen many times. The CDR3 extends 3 residues past the end of the read, so its final part is completed from the germline J gene. The chain couples TRBV12-3 or TRBV12-4 to TRBJ1-1; unclear D gene. Deletions cut 5 bases from V and 5 bases from J, with 12 bases between. The CDR3 loop spans 13 amino acids. CDR3 residues: CASSQIAGTEAFF. The sequenced part of the CDR3 DNA is TGTGCCAGCAGTCAAATTGCAGGTACTGAA.

Many counts were recorded for this clone. The CDR3 is cut off 3 residues early in the read; its end comes from the germline J gene. The chain recombines TRBV7-2 with TRBJ2-7, with D unresolved. The CDR3 consists of 15 residues. From germline, CDR1 is SGHTA and CDR2 FQGNSA. The V gene lost 7 bases and the J gene lost 6 bases, with 22 bases spanning the gap. CDR3 DNA, as far as it was read: TGTGCCAGCACCCACGGTGGCACCAAGCGAGGCGAG. It yields the protein CASTHGGTKRGE. The full CDR3 sequence reads CASTHGGTKRGEQYF.

The table lists this clone with a few counts. The CDR3 end is not reached by the read, which stops 3 residues before it; the germline J gene fills it in. The chain links TRBV7-2 to TRBJ2-5; 11 bases align to TRBD2. This CDR3 is 17 amino acids long. The junction had 7 bases not matched to a gene; V was cut back by 0 bases and J by 4 bases. Germline CDR1 is SGHTA and CDR2 is FQGNSA. The CDR3 spells CASSLAVSGGATETQYF. The covered CDR3 bases are TGTGCCAGCAGCTTAGCGGTTAGCGGGGGGGCCACAGAGACC.

This clone was seen many times. The CDR3 reads CASSLDIDTEAFF. Incomplete CDR3 DNA: TGTGCCAGCTCACTGGACATTGACACTGAA. V gene TRBV18 combines with J gene TRBJ1-1; D perhaps matches TRBD1 (5 bases). The read ends 3 residues before the CDR3 terminus; that terminus is restored from the germline J gene. The germline gives CDR1 KGHSH, CDR2 LQKENI. The V gene lost 4 bases and the J gene lost 3 bases, with 9 bases spanning the gap. This CDR3 region has 13 residues.

This clone was detected ten times or more. The CDR3 goes on 3 residues after the read ends, and that part is filled in from the germline J gene. The chain is built from TRBV10-1 and TRBJ1-5, with D possibly being TRBD1 (5 bases). This CDR3 is built from 15 residues. Germline V gene sequence: CDR1 WNHNN, CDR2 SYGVQD (reference sequence). V dropped 7 bases and J dropped 1 base, with 14 bases sitting between them. The DNA read from the CDR3 is TGCGCCAGCACCTTGGGGCAGCCCAGCAATCAGCCC. This codes for CASTLGQPSNQP. The full CDR3 protein reads CASTLGQPSNQPQHF.

This clone was seen at least ten times. Read sequence stops 3 residues before the CDR3 end, and the germline J gene provides the missing end. The genes are TRBV2 and TRBJ2-7; the match to TRBD1 covers 7 bases. The CDR3 sequence is 16 residues long. Losses at the gene ends were 2 bases for V and 5 bases for J; bases not matched to a gene: 12. Germline CDR1 and CDR2: SNHLY and FYNNEI. The CDR3 loop reads CASSERGQGHPNEQYF. CDR3 DNA, as far as it was read: TGTGCCAGCAGTGAAAGGGGGCAGGGGCACCCCAACGAG.

This clone showed up just a few times. The CDR3: CASSEHASVSNQPQHF. The covered CDR3 bases are TGTGCCAGCAGTGAACACGCGAGTGTTAGCAATCAGCCC. V gene TRBV6-1 combines with J gene TRBJ1-5; no firm D call. From the germline J gene comes the end of the CDR3, since the read stops 3 residues before it. The germline gives CDR1 MNHNS, CDR2 SASEGT. V was shortened by 2 bases and J by 0 bases, with 11 bases between the two germline ends. The CDR3 loop spans 16 amino acids.

This clone was observed many times. The read stops 3 residues short of the end of the CDR3; the missing end is completed from the germline J gene. The J gene is TRBJ2-5, the V gene TRBV7-8; TRBD2 matches 8 bases. The germline V gene encodes CDR1 SGHVS and CDR2 FQNEAQ. Trimming took 3 bases from V and 1 from J; bases not matched to a gene: 10. The CDR3 is 17 amino acids. The CDR3 protein is CASSFPSERGTQETQYF. The covered CDR3 bases are TGTGCCAGCAGCTTTCCCTCCGAGCGGGGGACCCAAGAGACC. Looking up the rest from reference TRBV7-8 and TRBJ2-5 gives the full variable domain: GAGVSQSPRYKVAKRGQDVALRCDPISGHVSLFWYQQALGQGPEFLTYFQNEAQLDKSGLPSDRFFAERPEGSVSTLKIQRTQQEDSAVYLCASSFPSERGTQETQYFGPGTRLLVL.

There are many counts of this clone. The observed sequence ends 3 residues before the CDR3 terminus, with the missing tail filled in from the germline J gene. The rearrangement joins TRBV7-2 to TRBJ1-2; D perhaps matches TRBD1 (6 bases). There are 14 residues in the CDR3. Looked up from germline, CDR1 is SGHTA and CDR2 is FQGNSA. The V gene lost 0 bases and the J gene lost 1 base, with 6 bases spanning the gap. CDR3 loop: CASSLAGGNYGYTF. Partial CDR3 DNA: TGTGCCAGCAGCTTAGCAGGGGGTAACTATGGC.

The table lists this clone with many counts. The observed sequence ends 3 residues before the CDR3 terminus, with the missing tail filled in from the germline J gene. The chain employs TRBV2 and TRBJ1-2, with D tentatively TRBD1 (5 bases). Trimming stripped 4 bases from V and 1 base from J, with 13 bases between. CDR1 is SNHLY, CDR2 FYNNEI, per germline. CDR3 length: 15 residues. This CDR3 reads CASSVGQLNNYGYTF. The DNA read from the CDR3 is TGTGCCAGCAGTGTGGGGCAGCTCAATAACTATGGC.

The sequenced part of the CDR3 DNA is TGTGCCAGCTCACCACCATCAGGGGGCTATAGCAATCAGCCG. Protein product: CASSPPSGGYSNQP. The whole CDR3 reads CASSPPSGGYSNQPQYF. The V gene is TRBV18, the J gene TRBJ2-3, with 8 bases that match TRBD1. The CDR3 goes on 3 residues after the read ends, and that part is filled in from the germline J gene. From germline, CDR1 is KGHSH and CDR2 LQKENI. The CDR3 has 17 residues.

By frequency in the sample, this clone is medium-sized. With the read ending 3 residues before the CDR3 end, the germline J gene is used to fill in that end. The V call is TRBV7-3, the J call TRBJ2-6; 9 positions match TRBD1. The CDR3 is made up of 16 amino acids. Germline V gene sequence: CDR1 SGHTA, CDR2 FQGTGA. V lost 4 bases, J lost 2 bases, and 3 bases stayed unmatched. The DNA read from the CDR3 is TGTGCCAGCAGCTCCGGGACAGGGACTGGGGCCAACGTC. The encoded protein is CASSSGTGTGANV. In full, the CDR3 is CASSSGTGTGANVLTF.

This clone occurred many times. The CDR3 is cut off 3 residues early in the read; its end comes from the germline J gene. This chain joins TRBV18 and TRBJ2-4, with D possibly matching TRBD1 (5 bases). The CDR3 extends over 15 amino acids. The V gene lost 2 bases and the J gene lost 6 bases, with 14 bases spanning the gap. Germline CDR1 KGHSH, CDR2 LQKENI. CDR3 DNA (partial): TGTGCCAGCTCACCAGGGGCGGAAATGGGAAACATT. This sequence encodes CASSPGAEMGNI. In full, the CDR3 reads CASSPGAEMGNIQYF. Variable domain in full (rest from reference TRBV18 and TRBJ2-4): NAGVMQNPRHLVRRRGQEARLRCSPMKGHSHVYWYRQLPEEGLKFMVYLQKENIIDESGMPKERFSAEFPKEGPSILRIQQVVRGDSAAYFCASSPGAEMGNIQYFGAGTRLSVL.

In its sample, this clone was seen many times. From the germline J gene comes the end of the CDR3, since the read stops 3 residues before it. This chain links TRBV20-1 with TRBJ1-2; D is unresolved. This CDR3 has 13 amino acids. In germline, CDR1 is DFQATT, CDR2 SNEGSKA (reference sequence). Deletions cut 6 bases from V and 4 bases from J, with 15 bases between. This CDR3 reads CSAPLPRGYGYTF. The DNA read from the CDR3 is TGCAGTGCCCCCTTACCCCGAGGCTATGGC.

In this sample, this clone turned up many times. The CDR3 goes on 3 residues after the read ends, and that part is filled in from the germline J gene. V is TRBV6-4 and J is TRBJ1-1; possibly TRBD1 for D (5 bases). From germline, CDR1 is MRHNA and CDR2 SNTAGT. CDR3 length: 13 amino acids. V gave up 8 bases and J gave up 4 bases, with 14 bases separating them. The DNA read from the CDR3 is TGTGCCAGCGATACAGGTAGAATCACTGAA. Translated, it gives CASDTGRITE. The whole CDR3 is CASDTGRITEAFF.